The T cell receptor beta chain under discussion was sequenced for a study of blood T cells in healthy people across ages. Germline CDR1 is MNHNY and CDR2 is SVGAGI (reference sequence). This CDR3 region has 14 residues. V lost 0 bases to trimming and J lost 12 bases, with 15 bases between them. PCR was performed a second time for roughly 6 to 12 cycles using a sample-barcoded 5' primer and a J-beta primer mix. TCRdb called the 5' RACE reads again in MiXCR, with one record for every CDR3 protein. The repertoire holds 800,000 or so distinct CDR3 sequences, with under 80% as singletons. The receptor's source is a man younger than 45 in good health. The chain employs TRBV6-6 and TRBJ2-1; no clear D. The sequenced sample consisted of blood. The DNA for the CDR3 is TGTGCCAGCAGTTACTCGATCGGGCCGGCCGGGCAGTTCTTC. Residues: CASSYSIGPAGQFF.